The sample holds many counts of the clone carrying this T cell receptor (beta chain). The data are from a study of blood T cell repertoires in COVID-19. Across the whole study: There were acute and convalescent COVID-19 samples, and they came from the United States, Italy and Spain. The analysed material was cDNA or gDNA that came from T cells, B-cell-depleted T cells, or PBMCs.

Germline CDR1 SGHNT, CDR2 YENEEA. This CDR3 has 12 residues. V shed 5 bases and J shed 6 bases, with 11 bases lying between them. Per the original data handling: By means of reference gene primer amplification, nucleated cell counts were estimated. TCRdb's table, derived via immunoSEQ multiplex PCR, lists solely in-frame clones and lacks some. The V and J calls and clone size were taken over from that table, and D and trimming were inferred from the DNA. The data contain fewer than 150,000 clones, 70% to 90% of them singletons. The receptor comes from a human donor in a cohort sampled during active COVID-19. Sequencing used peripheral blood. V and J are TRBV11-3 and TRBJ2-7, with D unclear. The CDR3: CASSGRSGEQYF. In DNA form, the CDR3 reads TGTGCCAGCAGCGGTCGCTCCGGCGAGCAGTACTTC.